This record covers a single T cell receptor beta chain. What it binds is unknown. Sequencing used immunoSEQ multiplex PCR; TCRdb keeps in-frame clones, though not all of them. This sample has 30,000 or so clones, with around 90% found just once. This specimen comes from a study of T cells after posttransplantation cyclophosphamide. General study findings and limits: Recipient CMV seropositivity and CMV reactivation strongly tracked TRB clonality. Blood and skin or GI T cell repertoires showed limited TRB overlap. Donor CD8+ memory clones often dominated recipient blood repertoires at later times.

The TCR sequence derives from a woman aged 40 to 50 with a blood cancer, CMV-positive, and with a related stem cell donor. Sequenced: PBMCs.

CDR3 nucleotide sequence: TGCGCCAGCAGCCAGGCCGGGACTAGCAGTAATTTGGAGCAGTTCTTC. Protein: CASSQAGTSSNLEQFF. This chain uses TRBV4-1 with TRBJ2-1, with 9 bases matching TRBD2. The CDR3 length is 16 residues. V dropped 3 bases and J dropped 10; count of bases not matched to a gene: 13. Germline assignment: CDR1 MGHRA and CDR2 YSYEKL.